This T cell receptor (beta chain) appears in the sequencing data of a study of blood T cell repertoires in COVID-19. Turning to the study itself: The analysed material was cDNA or gDNA that came from T cells, B-cell-depleted T cells, or PBMCs.

Self-reported history from a screening survey and questionnaire set each donor's cohort. Trimming took 3 bases from V and 9 from J, leaving 9 bases between them. The CDR3 totals 12 residues. Germline V CDR1 and CDR2: SGHNT, YENEEA. The data were produced by immunoSEQ multiplex PCR, yet TCRdb's version contains in-frame clones alone and is incomplete. The data contain 250,000 or so clones, around 86% of them singletons. Sequences were obtained from PBMCs or T cells enriched from blood (not recorded which). V is TRBV11-3 and J is TRBJ2-1; tentatively, D is TRBD1 (5 bases). The sequence was collected from a woman in her 50s who had recovered from COVID-19. The CDR3 protein is CASSLGPGEQFF. The CDR3 bases are TGTGCCAGCAGCTTGGGGCCGGGTGAGCAGTTCTTC.